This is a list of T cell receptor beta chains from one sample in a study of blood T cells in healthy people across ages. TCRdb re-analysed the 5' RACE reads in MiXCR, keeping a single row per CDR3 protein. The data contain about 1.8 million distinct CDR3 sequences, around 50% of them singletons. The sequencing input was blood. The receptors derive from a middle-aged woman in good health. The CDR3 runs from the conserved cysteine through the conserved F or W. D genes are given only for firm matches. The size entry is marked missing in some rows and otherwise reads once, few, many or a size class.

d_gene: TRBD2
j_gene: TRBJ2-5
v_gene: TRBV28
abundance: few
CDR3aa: CASSYPGRGLAAKETQYF
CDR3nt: TGTGCCAGCAGTTACCCGGGACGGGGACTAGCGGCCAAAGAGACCCAGTACTTC

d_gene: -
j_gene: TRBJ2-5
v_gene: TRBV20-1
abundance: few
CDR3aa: CSARKNRVQETQYF
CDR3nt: TGCAGTGCTAGGAAAAACAGGGTCCAAGAGACCCAGTACTTC

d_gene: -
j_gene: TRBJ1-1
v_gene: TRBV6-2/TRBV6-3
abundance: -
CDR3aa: CASSYRDEAFF
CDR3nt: TGTGCCAGCAGTTACCGGGATGAAGCTTTCTTT

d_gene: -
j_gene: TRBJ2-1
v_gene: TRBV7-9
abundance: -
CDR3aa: CASSLASREQFF
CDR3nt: TGTGCCAGCAGCTTAGCATCAAGGGAGCAGTTCTTC

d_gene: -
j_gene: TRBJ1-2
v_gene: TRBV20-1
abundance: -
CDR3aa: CSAIADSRFGGYTF
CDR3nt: TGCAGTGCCATAGCGGACAGCCGATTCGGTGGCTACACCTTC

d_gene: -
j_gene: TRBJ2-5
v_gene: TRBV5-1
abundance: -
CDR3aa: CASSLEEGLYETQYF
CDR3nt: TGCGCCAGCAGCTTGGAAGAGGGGTTGTATGAGACCCAGTACTTC

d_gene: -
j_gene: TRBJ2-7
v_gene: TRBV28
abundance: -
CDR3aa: CASSFASNYEQYF
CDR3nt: TGTGCCAGCAGTTTCGCCTCTAACTACGAGCAGTACTTC

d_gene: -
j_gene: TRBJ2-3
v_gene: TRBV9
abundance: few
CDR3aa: CASSAWGTPTDTQYF
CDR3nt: TGTGCCAGCAGCGCTTGGGGAACCCCCACAGATACGCAGTATTTT

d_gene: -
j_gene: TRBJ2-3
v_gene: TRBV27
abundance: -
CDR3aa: CAGSLMSADGQYF
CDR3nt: TGTGCCGGCAGTTTAATGTCCGCGGACGGACAGTATTTT

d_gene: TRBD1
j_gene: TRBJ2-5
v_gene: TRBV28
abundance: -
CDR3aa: CASSGTDTLGEQYF
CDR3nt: TGTGCCAGCAGCGGGACAGATACTTTAGGGGAGCAGTACTTC

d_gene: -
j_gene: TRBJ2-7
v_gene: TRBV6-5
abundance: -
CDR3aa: CASSYVGGGHCEQYF
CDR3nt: TGTGCCAGCAGTTACGTGGGGGGGGGGCACTGTGAGCAGTACTTC

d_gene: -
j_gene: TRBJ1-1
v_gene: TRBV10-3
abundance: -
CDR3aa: CAISESWGRVNTEAFF
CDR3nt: TGTGCCATCAGTGAGTCGTGGGGCAGGGTGAACACTGAAGCTTTCTTT

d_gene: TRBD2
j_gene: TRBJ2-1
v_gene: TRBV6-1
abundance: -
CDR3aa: CASSEAGGFLGEQFF
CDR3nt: TGTGCCAGCAGTGAAGCGGGGGGGTTTTTGGGTGAGCAGTTCTTC

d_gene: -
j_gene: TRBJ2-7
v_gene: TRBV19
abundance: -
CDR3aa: CASSFRVGIYEQYF
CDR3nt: TGTGCCAGTAGTTTTCGGGTGGGAATCTACGAGCAGTACTTC

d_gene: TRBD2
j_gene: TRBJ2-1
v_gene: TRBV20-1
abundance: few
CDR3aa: CTQRGGSYNEQFF
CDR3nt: TGCACCCAACGGGGGGGCTCCTACAATGAGCAGTTCTTC

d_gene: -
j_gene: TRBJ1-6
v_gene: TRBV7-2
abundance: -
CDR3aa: CASSRIGSPLHF
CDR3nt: TGTGCCAGCAGCCGTATCGGTTCACCCCTCCACTTT

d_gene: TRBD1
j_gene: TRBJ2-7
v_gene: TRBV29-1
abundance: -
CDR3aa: CSVALDRGYEQYF
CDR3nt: TGCAGCGTTGCTTTGGACAGGGGCTACGAGCAGTACTTC

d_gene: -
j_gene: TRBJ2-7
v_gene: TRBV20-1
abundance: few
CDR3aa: CSARAPGPSSYEQYF
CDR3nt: TGCAGTGCTAGGGCTCCGGGCCCTAGCTCCTACGAGCAGTACTTC

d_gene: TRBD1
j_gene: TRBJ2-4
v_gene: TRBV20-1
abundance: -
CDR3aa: CSARDPTFKTGGRNIQYF
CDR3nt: TGCAGTGCTAGAGATCCGACCTTTAAGACAGGGGGGCGGAACATTCAGTACTTC

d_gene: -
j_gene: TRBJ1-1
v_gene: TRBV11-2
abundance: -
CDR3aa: CASSLVGGGRFLNTEAFF
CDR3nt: TGTGCCAGCAGCTTAGTTGGGGGAGGCCGCTTTTTGAACACTGAAGCTTTCTTT

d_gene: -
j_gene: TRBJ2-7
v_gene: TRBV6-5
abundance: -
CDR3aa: CASSYSVGITYEQYF
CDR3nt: TGTGCCAGCAGTTACTCAGTCGGGATCACCTACGAGCAGTACTTC

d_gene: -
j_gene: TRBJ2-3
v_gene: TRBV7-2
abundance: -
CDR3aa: CTSSLALGAADTQYF
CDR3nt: TGTACCAGCAGCTTAGCTCTGGGGGCGGCAGATACGCAGTATTTT

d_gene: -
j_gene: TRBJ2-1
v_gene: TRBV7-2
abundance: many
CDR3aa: CASSLPGGAYNEQFF
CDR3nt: TGTGCCAGCAGCCTCCCGGGGGGCGCCTACAATGAGCAGTTCTTC

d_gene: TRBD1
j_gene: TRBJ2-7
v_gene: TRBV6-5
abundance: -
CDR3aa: CASSYSLGTGWDEQYF
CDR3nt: TGTGCCAGCAGTTACTCCCTCGGGACAGGGTGGGACGAGCAGTACTTC

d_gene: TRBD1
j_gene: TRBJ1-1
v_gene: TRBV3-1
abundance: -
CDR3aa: CASSREQGAQAFF
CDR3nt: TGTGCCAGCAGCCGAGAACAGGGGGCGCAGGCTTTCTTT

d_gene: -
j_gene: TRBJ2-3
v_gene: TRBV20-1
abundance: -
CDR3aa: CSARASRFTDTQYF
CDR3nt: TGCAGTGCTAGAGCTAGTCGCTTCACAGATACGCAGTATTTT

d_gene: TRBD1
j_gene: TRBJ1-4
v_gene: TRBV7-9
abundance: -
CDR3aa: CASSPGIFRDSIGEKLFF
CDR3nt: TGTGCCAGCAGCCCAGGAATATTCCGGGACAGTATAGGTGAAAAACTGTTTTTT

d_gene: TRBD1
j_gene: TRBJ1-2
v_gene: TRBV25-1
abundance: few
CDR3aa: CASTPQTGTGYTF
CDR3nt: TGTGCCAGCACTCCCCAGACAGGGACCGGCTACACCTTC

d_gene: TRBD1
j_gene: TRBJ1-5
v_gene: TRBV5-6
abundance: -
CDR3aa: CASSRRTGSSNQPQHF
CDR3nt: TGTGCCAGCAGCCGAAGGACAGGAAGTAGCAATCAGCCCCAGCATTTT

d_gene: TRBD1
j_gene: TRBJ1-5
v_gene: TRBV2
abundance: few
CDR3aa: CASSELGQVLRPQHF
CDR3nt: TGTGCCAGCAGTGAACTGGGACAGGTACTTCGGCCCCAGCATTTT

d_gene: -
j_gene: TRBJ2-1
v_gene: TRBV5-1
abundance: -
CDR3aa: CASSLHLGNEQFF
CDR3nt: TGCGCCAGCAGCCTACATTTGGGAAATGAGCAGTTCTTC